This TCR beta chain was identified during a study of metastatic and nonmetastatic thyroid tumors. Study as a whole: Repertoires of blood and of tissue (tumor or nodule) from malignant and benign thyroid patients were compared. Points from the study as a whole: As reported, TCR beta diversity in blood and tumor was significantly higher in malignant thyroid tumors than in benign nodules.

No patient had received any treatment before thyroid surgery. Germline CDR1 is WSHSY and CDR2 is SAAADI. The CDR3 loop spans 14 amino acids. Trimming removed 5 bases at V and 0 bases at J, with 9 bases between. Comment on this clone: What it recognizes is unknown.

Under the authors' procedure: Across clinicopathological groups, CDR3 differences served as the basis for building a distant-metastasis classifier for papillary thyroid cancer. Via MiXCR, TCRdb re-called the PCR reads. TCRdb's processing, not the study's, gives the V and J calls here. Altogether approximately 21,000 clones are present, 25% to 30% being singletons, with the ten largest covering roughly 5.9%. V gene TRBV10-2 combines with J gene TRBJ2-3, with a weak D call TRBD2 (5 bases). This TCR derives from a female donor with papillary thyroid cancer or a benign thyroid nodule (not recorded which). Some clones in this sample may be carry-over from other donors' samples. Sequenced: tumor tissue. The CDR3 nucleotides read TGCGCCAGCAGTACGGGCGGGAGCACAGATACGCAGTATTTT. It encodes CASSTGGSTDTQYF.